This passage covers 14 T cell receptor beta chains from one sample sequenced in a study of shared clonotypes between healthy human individuals. Assay used: immunoSEQ multiplex PCR; TCRdb lists only in-frame clones, some missing. The profile covers some 1,400,000 clones, with roughly 96% appearing a single time and roughly 1.2% taken by the ten largest. Sequencing input: naive CD4+ T cells sorted from blood. Documented subset: CD45RA+ positively selected. The receptors originated from a man aged 25 to 40 in good health.

In this sample, this clone turned up once. This sample also contains other DNA sequences that code for the same CDR3. This sequence joins TRBV7-2 and TRBJ2-5; possible D gene TRBD2, 5 bases. This CDR3 comprises 14 residues. Germline V gives CDR1 SGHTA, CDR2 FQGNSA. Trimming stripped 2 bases from V and 3 bases from J, with 10 bases between. The CDR3 reads CASSLSGIEETQYF. As DNA, the CDR3 is TGTGCCAGCAGCTTATCCGGGATCGAAGAGACCCAGTACTTC.

The V and J genes are TRBV27 and TRBJ2-7; no clear D gene. The CDR3 has 11 residues. Germline V gene sequence: CDR1 MNHEY, CDR2 SMNVEV (reference sequence). The V and J ends lost 5 bases and 2 bases respectively, with 4 bases between them. The CDR3 DNA is TGTGCCAGCAGTGGAACCTACGAGCAGTACTTC. Its protein is CASSGTYEQYF.

The gene calls are TRBV7-9 and TRBJ2-1; 8 bases map to TRBD2. In germline, CDR1 is SEHNR, CDR2 FQNEAQ (reference sequence). The CDR3 loop spans 15 amino acids. Trimming removed 5 bases from V and 9 bases from J; junction bases left unmatched: 12. As DNA, the CDR3 is TGTGCCAGCAGCGTCCCCGGGACTAGTTCTGTTGAGCAGTTCTTC. Residues: CASSVPGTSSVEQFF.

The chain links TRBV6-4 to TRBJ2-1; TRBD2 agrees at 12 bases. The trim removed 6 bases at V and 6 bases at J, leaving 3 bases unmatched. Germline-derived CDR1 and CDR2 are MRHNA and SNTAGT. The CDR3 totals 14 residues. CDR3 bases: TGTGCCAGCAGACTAGCGGGAGGATCCAATGAGCAGTTCTTC. It codes for CASRLAGGSNEQFF.

This chain's CDR3 is CASSPRSRADTQYF. DNA of the CDR3: TGTGCCAGCAGCCCCAGGTCGAGAGCAGATACGCAGTATTTT. The chain uses TRBV9 and TRBJ2-3; D is unresolved. Per germline, CDR1 SGDLS and CDR2 YYNGEE. The CDR3 spans 14 residues. Trimming shortened V by 4 bases and J by 4 bases, and 13 bases separated the two germline ends.

The chain combines TRBV7-9 with TRBJ2-5, with 12 bases identical to TRBD2. The CDR3 consists of 17 residues. Trimming cost V 4 bases and J 5 bases; bases outside gene matches: 11. Per the germline V gene, CDR1 is SEHNR and CDR2 is FQNEAQ (reference sequence). CDR3 coding DNA: TGTGCCAGCAGCTCGAGGGCTAGCGGGAGGGCCCATGAGACCCAGTACTTC. This gives the protein CASSSRASGRAHETQYF.

In regard to this clone: The same CDR3 is also encoded by other DNA sequences in this sample. This chain uses TRBV28 with TRBJ2-3; D is unclear. This CDR3 comprises 12 residues. CDR1 and CDR2 (germline): MDHEN, SYDVKM. The V and J ends lost 8 bases and 2 bases respectively, with 8 bases between them. CDR3 DNA: TGTGCCAGCGGGCCGCCCACAGATACGCAGTATTTT. Residues: CASGPPTDTQYF.

The chain combines TRBV2 with TRBJ2-7; D gene uncertain. CDR3 size: 15 residues. V lost 7 bases to trimming and J lost 4 bases, with 20 bases between them. CDR1 is SNHLY and CDR2 is FYNNEI in the germline V gene. This CDR3 reads CASTPPGGITYEQYF. CDR3 coding DNA: TGTGCCAGCACCCCCCCCGGTGGGATAACATACGAGCAGTACTTC.

The V call is TRBV7-3, the J call TRBJ2-1; D remains ambiguous. The CDR3 has 12 amino acids. The germline V and J ends were trimmed by 2 bases and 7 bases, with 6 bases remaining between them. The germline CDR1 and CDR2 sequences are SGHTA and FQGTGA. CDR3 sequence reads: CASSLQGNEQFF. The CDR3 coding sequence is TGTGCCAGCAGCTTACAAGGTAATGAGCAGTTCTTC.

This chain uses TRBV28 with TRBJ2-1, with TRBD1 matching 8 bases. Germline CDR1 and CDR2: MDHEN and SYDVKM. V shed 6 bases, J shed 10 bases, and the junction held 14 bases outside the gene matches. This CDR3 has 15 amino acids. The CDR3 sequence: CASSITGGRRQEQFF. DNA for the CDR3: TGTGCCAGCAGCATCACAGGGGGAAGGCGGCAGGAGCAGTTCTTC. Filled out from reference TRBV28 and TRBJ2-1, the complete variable domain reads DVKVTQSSRYLVKRTGEKVFLECVQDMDHENMFWYRQDPGLGLRLIYFSYDVKMKEKGDIPEGYSVSREKKERFSLILESASTNQTSMYLCASSITGGRRQEQFFGPGTRLTVL.

In this sample, this clone turned up once. The chain combines TRBV18 with TRBJ2-7; 12 bases are shared with TRBD1. CDR1 KGHSH and CDR2 LQKENI come from the germline V gene. The length of the CDR3 is 15 residues. After removal of 5 bases from V and 11 bases from J, the junction contained 13 bases not matched to a gene. CDR3 nucleotides: TGTGCCAGCTCATCACAACCGGGACAGGGGGCGACGGAGTACTTC. This encodes CASSSQPGQGATEYF.

This clone is a singleton in its sample. The chain combines TRBV28 with TRBJ1-5, with 12 positions matching TRBD1. The CDR3 has 18 residues. The germline gives CDR1 MDHEN, CDR2 SYDVKM. V was clipped by 6 bases and J by 2 bases; unmatched bases: 11. Here the CDR3 reads CASSYRDRGHGGNQPQHF. The CDR3, as DNA: TGTGCCAGCAGCTACCGGGACAGGGGGCATGGCGGCAATCAGCCCCAGCATTTT.

The chain is built from TRBV18 and TRBJ2-5; a weak D match, TRBD2 (5 bases). Germline CDR1 is KGHSH and CDR2 is LQKENI. The CDR3 contains 16 residues. V shed 2 bases and J shed 0 bases, with 13 bases lying between them. The CDR3: CASSPASFRNQETQYF. In nucleotides, the CDR3 is TGTGCCAGCTCACCAGCTAGCTTTCGGAACCAAGAGACCCAGTACTTC.

The chain has TRBV29-1 and TRBJ2-7; possible D gene TRBD1, 5 bases. This CDR3 spans 14 amino acids. V was shortened by 6 bases and J by 0 bases, with 15 bases between the two germline ends. Germline values: CDR1 SQVTM, CDR2 ANQGSEA. CDR3 in DNA: TGCAGCGTCGCAGACAGTTGGGCCTCCTACGAGCAGTACTTC. Residues: CSVADSWASYEQYF.